This T cell receptor beta chain was obtained from a study of HIV-infected patients and healthy controls. A single record per CDR3 protein comes from TCRdb applying MiXCR to the 5' RACE reads. This table holds about 67,000 distinct CDR3 sequences, about 15% found once. The sequence was collected from a human donor in good health. The material sequenced was CD4+ T cells from blood.

For the CDR3, the DNA is TGTGCCACGAGGGACACCCGAATGAACACTGAAGCTTTCTTT. Translating gives CATRDTRMNTEAFF. V and J are TRBV7-2 and TRBJ1-1; D is perhaps TRBD1 (6 bases). The CDR3 is made up of 14 amino acids. The ends were cut back, 10 bases at V and 0 bases at J, with 15 bases in the middle. From germline, CDR1 is SGHTA and CDR2 FQGNSA.